These T cell receptor beta chains were read from a single sample in a study of shared clonotypes between healthy human individuals. The data were produced by immunoSEQ multiplex PCR, yet TCRdb's version contains in-frame clones alone and is incomplete. The sample lists about half a million clones, 70% to 80% seen once, with approximately 12% in the top ten. Sequencing was carried out using PBMCs. The receptors come from a woman aged 40 to 50 in good health. Some clones in this sample may be carry-over from other donors' samples. Both conserved end residues are part of each CDR3. Each record gives: V gene, D gene, CDR3 protein. D genes are given only for firm matches.

V gene: TRBV2; D gene: -; CDR3 protein: CASSEINRVDREQYF
V gene: TRBV28; D gene: -; CDR3 protein: CASSPLGTGNTEAFF
V gene: TRBV30; D gene: -; CDR3 protein: CAWGLRRDQGNTEAFF
V gene: TRBV28; D gene: TRBD2; CDR3 protein: CASSPGGDGSYEQYF
V gene: TRBV11-3; D gene: -; CDR3 protein: CASSLVFRPPRGPDTQYF
V gene: TRBV6-6; D gene: -; CDR3 protein: CASSSSGTQAGEQYF
V gene: TRBV28; D gene: -; CDR3 protein: CASIDTRGSPEKLFF
V gene: TRBV29-1; D gene: TRBD1; CDR3 protein: CSARTGGNTEAFF
V gene: TRBV9; D gene: TRBD1; CDR3 protein: CASSPWTGIMAGELFF
V gene: TRBV5-1; D gene: TRBD2; CDR3 protein: CASSLGTSSYEQYF
V gene: TRBV5-4; D gene: TRBD1; CDR3 protein: CASSTGQTQETQYF
V gene: TRBV5-4; D gene: -; CDR3 protein: CASSLVQGGGETQYF
V gene: TRBV28; D gene: -; CDR3 protein: CASSGGDTSGQGTQYF
V gene: TRBV7-2; D gene: TRBD2; CDR3 protein: CASSFSGSQETQYF
V gene: TRBV5-1; D gene: -; CDR3 protein: CASSLWQGQETQYF
V gene: TRBV19; D gene: -; CDR3 protein: CASKVQGEETQYF
V gene: TRBV2; D gene: TRBD1; CDR3 protein: CASSDRGQLNQPQHF
V gene: TRBV30; D gene: -; CDR3 protein: CAWSIAAYEQYF
V gene: TRBV4-2; D gene: TRBD1; CDR3 protein: CASSQDRDSKAFF
V gene: TRBV10-1; D gene: TRBD2; CDR3 protein: CASSKREGRSGELFF
V gene: TRBV6-5; D gene: -; CDR3 protein: CASRETSYNEQFF
V gene: TRBV7-2; D gene: -; CDR3 protein: CASSLFGGEQYF
V gene: TRBV7-9; D gene: TRBD1; CDR3 protein: CASQQGQKNTEAFF
V gene: TRBV5-4; D gene: TRBD1; CDR3 protein: CASSPGTGGREKLFF
V gene: TRBV5-1; D gene: -; CDR3 protein: CASSHLDGRQNYGYTF
V gene: TRBV2; D gene: -; CDR3 protein: CASISPLGNEQFF
V gene: TRBV6-1; D gene: TRBD1; CDR3 protein: CASRQTGDGYGYTF
V gene: TRBV6-5; D gene: -; CDR3 protein: CASSYSRRAYEQYF
V gene: TRBV7-2; D gene: -; CDR3 protein: CASSLDRDTSEQYF
V gene: TRBV19; D gene: -; CDR3 protein: CASIPGWGTEAFF
V gene: TRBV6-5; D gene: -; CDR3 protein: CATTGTHTGELFF
V gene: TRBV28; D gene: -; CDR3 protein: CASSYSGISGANVLTF
V gene: TRBV30; D gene: -; CDR3 protein: CAWSAFSGYTDTQYF
V gene: TRBV7-3; D gene: -; CDR3 protein: CASSSALRGNYGYTF
V gene: TRBV6-1; D gene: TRBD2; CDR3 protein: CASILGRVGDEQFF
V gene: TRBV27; D gene: -; CDR3 protein: CASSLGPGGGYTF
V gene: TRBV7-9; D gene: -; CDR3 protein: CASSLDPPRANEQFF
V gene: TRBV7-8; D gene: -; CDR3 protein: CASSLAAGVYGYTF
V gene: TRBV19; D gene: TRBD1; CDR3 protein: CASSIHRGPYEQYF
V gene: TRBV5-1; D gene: -; CDR3 protein: CASSQPPIQDGYTF
V gene: TRBV7-2; D gene: -; CDR3 protein: CASRLGASAYNEQFF
V gene: TRBV4-2; D gene: TRBD1; CDR3 protein: CASGQDLGQGTSGNTIYF
V gene: TRBV5-1; D gene: -; CDR3 protein: CASSQEGRYNEQFF
V gene: TRBV25-1; D gene: -; CDR3 protein: CASSRRTDKSKYDEQFF
V gene: TRBV18; D gene: -; CDR3 protein: CASSFGTDQPQHF
V gene: TRBV19; D gene: -; CDR3 protein: CASSSPAGSNEQYF
V gene: TRBV4-3; D gene: TRBD1; CDR3 protein: CASSQGADLDRGGTEAFF
V gene: TRBV7-6; D gene: TRBD2; CDR3 protein: CASSSYPSGRARDTQYF
V gene: TRBV5-5; D gene: TRBD2; CDR3 protein: CASSPGLAGSSYNEQFF
V gene: TRBV19; D gene: -; CDR3 protein: CASSIRAGLEAFF
V gene: TRBV7-8; D gene: TRBD2; CDR3 protein: CASSSGTSGDLYEQYF
V gene: TRBV7-9; D gene: TRBD2; CDR3 protein: CASSFSGLAGAGELFF
V gene: TRBV6-1; D gene: -; CDR3 protein: CASGGHFEAFF